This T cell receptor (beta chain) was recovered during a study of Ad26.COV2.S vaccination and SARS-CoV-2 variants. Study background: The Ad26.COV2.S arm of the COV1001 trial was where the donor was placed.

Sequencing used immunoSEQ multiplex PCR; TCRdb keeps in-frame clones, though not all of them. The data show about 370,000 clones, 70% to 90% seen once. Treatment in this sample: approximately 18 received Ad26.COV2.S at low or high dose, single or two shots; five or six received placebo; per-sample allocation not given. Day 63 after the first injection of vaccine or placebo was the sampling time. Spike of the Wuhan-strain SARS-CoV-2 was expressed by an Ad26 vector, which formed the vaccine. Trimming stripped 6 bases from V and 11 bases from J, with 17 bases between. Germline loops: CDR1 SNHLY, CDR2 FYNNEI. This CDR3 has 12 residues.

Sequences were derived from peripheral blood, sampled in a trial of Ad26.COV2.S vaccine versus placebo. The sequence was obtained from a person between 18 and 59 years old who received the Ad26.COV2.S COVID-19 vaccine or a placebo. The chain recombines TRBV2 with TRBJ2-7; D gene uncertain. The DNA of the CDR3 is TGTGCCAGCAGCGCTGGATCATGGGAAAAGTACTTC. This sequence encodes CASSAGSWEKYF.